This T cell receptor (beta chain) was profiled in a study of early T cells in non-severe SARS-CoV-2 infection. Looking at the study overall: Chains were not paired, and sequencing was done on bulk RNA from unsorted whole blood. Regarding the study as a whole: Matching with VDJdb favored anti-spike CD8 responses (missing private and CD4 specificities).

This clonotype was observed many times. Its antigen remains unknown. Germline loops: CDR1 MDHEN, CDR2 SYDVKM. The CDR3 has 15 amino acids. V lost 10 bases to trimming and J lost 1 base; unmatched junction nucleotides: 9. The TCR library protocol attached unique molecular identifiers to the individual cDNA molecules. TCRdb re-analysed the 5' RACE reads in MiXCR, keeping a single row per CDR3 protein. The repertoire holds 50,000 to 75,000 distinct CDR3 sequences, with around 13% as singletons. This chain connects TRBV28 to TRBJ2-2, with 7 bases lining up with TRBD1. The specimen was whole blood, collected at baseline. This receptor was obtained from an adult who was a healthcare worker with PCR-confirmed SARS-CoV-2 infection or an uninfected control (not recorded which). The donor label of this sample is uncertain. The CDR3 coding sequence is TGTGCCACCATATTGACAGGGAAGAACACCGGGGAGCTGTTTTTT. Its protein product is CATILTGKNTGELFF.